Below, 24 T cell receptor beta chains from the same sample are listed, as sequenced in a study of cytomegalovirus exposure and HLA in healthy donors. PCR amplification relied on 60 Vbeta primers (plus 13 Jbeta primers). Method: immunoSEQ multiplex PCR; TCRdb's copy keeps in-frame clones and lacks some. In the table there are 97,000 or so clones, 83% of which are singletons. What was sequenced was PBMCs. These receptors all stem from a man aged 35 to 55 in good health and CMV-seronegative.

This CDR3 is CATLAAGADTEAFF. DNA of the CDR3: TGTGCCACATTAGCAGCGGGGGCGGACACTGAAGCTTTCTTT. The chain couples TRBV6-1 to TRBJ1-1, with TRBD1 as a possible D gene (6 bases). The CDR3 spans 14 residues. The germline gives CDR1 MNHNS, CDR2 SASEGT. The ends were cut back, 10 bases at V and 3 bases at J, with 18 bases in the middle.

The rearrangement joins TRBV10-3 to TRBJ1-5; 12 bases agree with TRBD1. The V gene end was trimmed by 5 bases and the J gene end by 1 base; junction bases not matched to a gene: 6. The V gene's germline CDR1 is ENHRY and CDR2 SYGVKD. The CDR3 has 17 residues. Written as DNA, the CDR3 is TGTGCCATCAGTACCGGGACAGGGGGCAGGAGCAATCAGCCCCAGCATTTT. It specifies CAISTGTGGRSNQPQHF.

The V call is TRBV27, the J call TRBJ1-3; D is uncertain. V gave up 4 bases and J gave up 7 bases, with 8 bases separating them. The CDR3 length is 12 residues. Germline lookup yields CDR1 MNHEY and CDR2 SMNVEV (reference sequence). CDR3 sequence reads: CASSSLGNTIYF. Here the CDR3 DNA reads TGTGCCAGCAGTTCCCTCGGTAACACCATATATTTT.

This chain links TRBV29-1 with TRBJ1-5; D is possibly TRBD1 (5 bases). The CDR3 is 12 amino acids. The germline V gene encodes CDR1 SQVTM and CDR2 ANQGSEA. The V end lost 6 bases, the J end lost 6 bases, and 12 bases lay between the germline ends. The CDR3 bases are TGCAGCGTGGGGGGACGGTCTCAGCCCCAGCATTTT. Translated, it gives CSVGGRSQPQHF.

The rearrangement links TRBV4-1 to TRBJ2-7; D is possibly TRBD2 (6 bases). V dropped 1 base and J dropped 3 bases, with 16 bases sitting between them. This CDR3 spans 16 amino acids. Per germline, CDR1 MGHRA and CDR2 YSYEKL. CDR3 nucleotide sequence: TGCGCCAGCAGCCAAGTGGGGGGAAGACAGTACTACGAGCAGTACTTC. Its translation is CASSQVGGRQYYEQYF.

This sequence joins TRBV9 and TRBJ2-7; maybe TRBD1 (5 bases). V was cut by 4 bases and J by 13 bases, with 21 bases left in between. From germline, CDR1 is SGDLS and CDR2 YYNGEE. The CDR3 is made up of 13 amino acids. CDR3 in DNA: TGTGCCAGCAGCCCTATGCTTGACAGCCCTGTCTACTTC. Its translation: CASSPMLDSPVYF.

This chain connects TRBV6-6 to TRBJ2-2; possible D gene TRBD1, 6 bases. Trimming pared 0 bases from V and 14 bases from J, leaving 19 bases between. Germline V gene lookup returns CDR1 MNHNY and CDR2 SVGAGI (reference sequence). CDR3 length: 15 residues. CDR3 coding DNA: TGTGCCAGCAGTTACTCGTTAGAGGGACAAGGGCTCCTGTTTTTT. It encodes CASSYSLEGQGLLFF.

The rearrangement links TRBV7-9 to TRBJ2-5, with 7 bases identical to TRBD1. The length of the CDR3 is 14 residues. V was clipped by 4 bases and J by 1 base; unmatched bases: 3. Germline assignment: CDR1 SEHNR and CDR2 FQNEAQ (reference sequence). For the CDR3, the DNA is TGTGCCAGCAGCTACAGGGGTGGCCAAGAGACCCAGTACTTC. This translates into CASSYRGGQETQYF.

The V gene is TRBV21-1, the J gene TRBJ1-1; the table's D call TRBD1 went unverified against the DNA. TRBV21-1 is shown as a pseudogene. This CDR3 comprises 17 residues. The CDR3 DNA reads as TGTGCCAGCAGCAAAGTCAGGTTAAGGCAGGAGAACACTGAAGCTTTCTTT. It codes for CASSKVRLRQENTEAFF.

The chain uses TRBV5-4 and TRBJ1-3; 9 bases fit TRBD1. Germline V lookup: CDR1 SGHNT, CDR2 YYREEE (reference sequence). V shed 4 bases, J shed 3 bases, and the junction held 8 bases outside the gene matches. CDR3 length: 16 residues. CDR3 amino acids: CASSQIQGASGNTIYF. In DNA, the CDR3 is TGTGCCAGCAGCCAGATACAGGGGGCGAGTGGAAACACCATATATTTT. The whole variable domain, remainder taken from reference TRBV5-4 and TRBJ1-3, is ETGVTQSPTHLIKTRGQQVTLRCSSQSGHNTVSWYQQALGQGPQFIFQYYREEENGRGNFPPRFSGLQFPNYSSELNVNALELDDSALYLCASSQIQGASGNTIYFGEGSWLTVV.

V gene TRBV7-3 combines with J gene TRBJ2-2; 12 bases match TRBD1. With 6 bases clipped from V and 4 bases from J, the junction kept 6 bases outside the gene matches. CDR1 SGHTA and CDR2 FQGTGA come from the germline V gene. The CDR3 spans 16 residues. CDR3 loop: CASSLTGQGATGELFF. CDR3 nucleotides: TGTGCCAGCAGTCTAACGGGACAGGGGGCCACCGGGGAGCTGTTTTTT.

The chain carries TRBV5-1 and TRBJ1-3; D unclear. This CDR3 is built from 13 residues. V lost 4 bases and J lost 2, with 7 bases in between. Germline V gene sequence: CDR1 SGHRS, CDR2 YFSETQ. The CDR3 coding sequence is TGCGCCAGCAGCGTTAATGCTGGAAACACCATATATTTT. It codes for CASSVNAGNTIYF.

This rearrangement joins TRBV7-2 to TRBJ1-4; D is perhaps TRBD1 (5 bases). Germline lookup yields CDR1 SGHTA and CDR2 FQGNSA. V lost 2 bases to trimming and J lost 4 bases, with 14 bases between them. The CDR3 has 16 residues. This chain's CDR3 is CASSLMSGGGNEKLFF. The DNA of the CDR3 is TGTGCCAGCAGCTTAATGTCCGGGGGGGGTAATGAAAAACTGTTTTTT.

The V call is TRBV7-9, the J call TRBJ1-1, with 8 bases aligning to TRBD1. The CDR3 runs 18 residues. V was clipped by 2 bases and J by 1 base; unmatched bases: 12. Germline V gene data show CDR1 as SEHNR and CDR2 as FQNEAQ (reference sequence). The CDR3 nucleotides read TGTGCCAGCAGCTTATTTTACAGGGGGATCCGTCGGAACACTGAAGCTTTCTTT. Its translation: CASSLFYRGIRRNTEAFF.

The V call is TRBV29-1, the J call TRBJ2-2; D uncertain. Germline V gives CDR1 SQVTM, CDR2 ANQGSEA. This CDR3 comprises 11 residues. V lost 6 bases and J 8 bases, leaving 10 bases between the germline ends. The CDR3 here is CSVSPGGELFF. In DNA, the CDR3 is TGCAGCGTATCCCCCGGGGGGGAGCTGTTTTTT.

A single count supports this clone. The chain has TRBV5-1 and TRBJ1-1, with D hard to call. Trimming left V 10 bases short and J 1 base short, with 17 bases between. CDR1 and CDR2 (germline): SGHRS, YFSETQ. The CDR3 totals 14 residues. CDR3 residues: CASGWALGNTEAFF. Here the CDR3 DNA reads TGCGCCTCGGGATGGGCGTTAGGGAACACTGAAGCTTTCTTT. The variable domain in full, completed from reference TRBV5-1 and TRBJ1-1, reads KAGVTQTPRYLIKTRGQQVTLSCSPISGHRSVSWYQQTPGQGLQFLFEYFSETQRNKGNFPGRFSGRQFSNSRSEMNVSTLELGDSALYLCASGWALGNTEAFFGQGTRLTVV.

The CDR3 loop reads CAASGGSLKTQYF. CDR3 bases: TGTGCCGCGAGCGGGGGGAGTTTGAAGACCCAGTACTTC. V and J are TRBV27 and TRBJ2-5; 9 nucleotides match TRBD2. Germline values: CDR1 MNHEY, CDR2 SMNVEV (reference sequence). There are 13 residues in the CDR3. V was pared by 11 bases and J by 6 bases, with 10 bases of the junction left unmatched.

The chain is built from TRBV7-8 and TRBJ2-6; the match to TRBD2 covers 8 bases. Germline loops: CDR1 SGHVS, CDR2 FQNEAQ. This CDR3 comprises 19 residues. After removal of 3 bases from V and 0 bases from J, the junction contained 10 bases not matched to a gene. CDR3 sequence: CASSFQGLALSSGANVLTF. CDR3 sequence (DNA): TGTGCCAGCAGCTTCCAAGGACTAGCACTGAGCTCTGGGGCCAACGTCCTGACTTTC.

The chain is built from TRBV7-2 and TRBJ1-4; 11 nucleotides align to TRBD1. Germline V gene sequence: CDR1 SGHTA, CDR2 FQGNSA. This CDR3 has 15 residues. J was trimmed by 3 bases and V by 5 bases; bases with no gene match: 2. This CDR3 reads CASSGQGASNEKLFF. The CDR3 DNA follows: TGTGCCAGCAGCGGACAGGGGGCTTCTAATGAAAAACTGTTTTTT.

V is TRBV12-5 and J is TRBJ2-3; 8 nucleotides line up with TRBD2. The trim removed 4 bases at V and 0 bases at J, leaving 6 bases unmatched. Germline values: CDR1 LGHNT, CDR2 FRNRAP. The CDR3 extends over 16 amino acids. CDR3 protein: CASGSGTRASTDTQYF. Written as DNA, the CDR3 is TGTGCTAGTGGTTCTGGGACTAGGGCTAGCACAGATACGCAGTATTTT.

The genes are TRBV6-6 and TRBJ2-3; D might be TRBD2 (7 bases). The V gene lost 3 bases and the J gene lost 2 bases, with 15 bases spanning the gap. The germline gives CDR1 MNHNY, CDR2 SVGAGI (reference sequence). The CDR3 length is 16 residues. Written as DNA, the CDR3 is TGTGCCAGCAGTTATTTTGCGGGGGCCACCACAGATACGCAGTATTTT. This translates into CASSYFAGATTDTQYF.

This chain links TRBV5-1 with TRBJ1-2; TRBD1 aligns across 7 bases. Unmatched junction bases numbered 5, after V lost 0 bases and J lost 6 bases. The CDR3 is made up of 14 amino acids. Germline V gene sequence: CDR1 SGHRS, CDR2 YFSETQ. The CDR3 sequence: CASSLGGQRDGYTF. The DNA of the CDR3 is TGCGCCAGCAGCTTGGGGGGACAGAGGGATGGCTACACCTTC.

The J gene is TRBJ1-2, the V gene TRBV6-1; TRBD1 agrees at 7 bases. The V segment lost 5 bases and the J segment 4 bases; nucleotides outside the gene matches: 10. CDR1 and CDR2 (germline): MNHNS, SASEGT. The CDR3 contains 15 residues. CDR3 in DNA: TGTGCCAGCAGTACCCCCCGGACAGGCGCCTATGGCTACACCTTC. Translated: CASSTPRTGAYGYTF.

The chain recombines TRBV7-3 with TRBJ2-2; 8 nucleotides match TRBD2. From germline, CDR1 is SGHTA and CDR2 FQGTGA. V lost 6 bases to trimming and J lost 0 bases; unmatched junction nucleotides: 12. This CDR3 has 18 amino acids. Written as DNA, the CDR3 is TGTGCCAGCAGGCGAGCTTTTAGCGGGGCCGCGAACACCGGGGAGCTGTTTTTT. It encodes CASRRAFSGAANTGELFF.